This TCR beta chain was sequenced in a study of blood T cell repertoires in COVID-19. The CDR3 has 15 residues. V gave up 1 base and J gave up 7 bases; unmatched junction bases: 8. Germline values: CDR1 LGHDT, CDR2 YNNKEL (reference sequence). Data came from immunoSEQ multiplex PCR; TCRdb stores just in-frame clones and leaves some out. The top ten hold about 9.4% of the sample, which has approximately 250,000 clones, roughly 88% seen once. The sample consisted of peripheral blood. This clonotype originated in a woman aged 70-85 years with COVID-19, enrolled during active disease. The chain is built from TRBV3-1 (or the pseudogene TRBV3-2) and TRBJ1-2; 8 bases align to TRBD1. The CDR3 nucleotides are TGTGCCAGCAGCCAAGGGGCAGGGGGCTACAGTGGCTACACCTTC. Translation gives CASSQGAGGYSGYTF.